The 7 T cell receptor beta chains below all came from one sample that was sequenced in a study of neoadjuvant anti-PD-1 for oral cavity cancer. Generated by immunoSEQ multiplex PCR, the TCRdb table keeps only in-frame clones and is missing some. The sample consists of more than 11,000 clones, about 76% of them appearing once. Time point defined: after neoadjuvant nivolumab, at surgical resection. This specimen was PBMCs, taken after nivolumab (anti-PD-1) treatment. All receptors come from a person aged 35-79 years with oral cavity squamous cell carcinoma.

This clone appeared a few times. The chain links TRBV9 to TRBJ1-5, with unresolved D. CDR1 is SGDLS, CDR2 YYNGEE, per germline. This CDR3 region has 10 residues. Trimming removed 4 bases from V and 8 bases from J, with 4 bases in between. The CDR3 region has the DNA TGTGCCAGCAGCCTCAAGCCCCAGCATTTT. It yields the protein CASSLKPQHF.

The rearrangement links TRBV5-1 to TRBJ1-1; no firm D call. The length of the CDR3 is 14 residues. V was shortened by 0 bases and J by 2 bases, with 8 bases between the two germline ends. CDR1 SGHRS and CDR2 YFSETQ come from the germline V gene. In nucleotides, the CDR3 is TGCGCCAGCAGCTTGGAAGCAGCTAACACTGAAGCTTTCTTT. This translates into CASSLEAANTEAFF.

This chain joins TRBV6-5 and TRBJ2-5; D not certain. In germline, CDR1 is MNHEY, CDR2 SVGAGI. CDR3 length equals 14 residues. The V end lost 0 bases, the J end lost 4 bases, and 9 bases lay between the germline ends. The CDR3 spells CASSYSVGGETQYF. As DNA, the CDR3 is TGTGCCAGCAGTTACTCGGTCGGCGGAGAGACCCAGTACTTC.

V and J are TRBV6-1 and TRBJ1-2; the D is unclear. This CDR3 is 12 amino acids long. From germline, CDR1 is MNHNS and CDR2 SASEGT. V was pared by 6 bases and J by 0 bases, with 5 bases between. The CDR3 region is CASRAANYGYTF. The CDR3 nucleotides read TGTGCCAGCAGGGCCGCTAACTATGGCTACACCTTC.

The V gene is TRBV29-1, the J gene TRBJ1-1; 9 bases line up with TRBD1. V trimming: 7 bases; J trimming: 4 bases; junction bases outside the gene matches: 10. The CDR3 contains 14 residues. The germline gives CDR1 SQVTM, CDR2 ANQGSEA. The CDR3 reads CSAVTTGGATEAFF. The DNA for the CDR3 is TGCAGCGCCGTAACGACAGGGGGGGCCACTGAAGCTTTCTTT.

CDR3 sequence: CASSPGQWGNTEAFF. The CDR3 DNA is TGCGCCAGCAGCCCGGGACAGTGGGGGAACACTGAAGCTTTCTTT. The chain recombines TRBV4-1 with TRBJ1-1; 7 bases line up with TRBD1. CDR1 MGHRA and CDR2 YSYEKL come from the germline V gene. Germline trimming cut 4 bases from V and 1 base from J; bases unmatched to any gene: 6. The CDR3 has 15 amino acids.

The chain employs TRBV28 and TRBJ1-2; D remains unclear. From germline, CDR1 is MDHEN and CDR2 SYDVKM. This CDR3 is built from 13 residues. V was shortened by 6 bases and J by 6 bases, with 14 bases between the two germline ends. CDR3 nucleotides: TGTGCCAGCAGCTCCCCGAACCCTGATGGCTACACCTTC. Amino acid sequence: CASSSPNPDGYTF.